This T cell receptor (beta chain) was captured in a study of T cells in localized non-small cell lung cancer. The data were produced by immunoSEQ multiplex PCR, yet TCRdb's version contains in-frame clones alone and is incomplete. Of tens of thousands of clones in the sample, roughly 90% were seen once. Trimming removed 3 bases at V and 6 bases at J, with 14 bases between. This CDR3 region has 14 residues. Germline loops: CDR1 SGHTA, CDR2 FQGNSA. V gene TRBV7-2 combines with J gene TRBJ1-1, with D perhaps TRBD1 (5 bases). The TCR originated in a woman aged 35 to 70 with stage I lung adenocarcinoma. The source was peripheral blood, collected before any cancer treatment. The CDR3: CASSFVGGWAEAFF. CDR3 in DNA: TGTGCCAGCAGCTTTGTTGGGGGGTGGGCTGAAGCTTTCTTT.